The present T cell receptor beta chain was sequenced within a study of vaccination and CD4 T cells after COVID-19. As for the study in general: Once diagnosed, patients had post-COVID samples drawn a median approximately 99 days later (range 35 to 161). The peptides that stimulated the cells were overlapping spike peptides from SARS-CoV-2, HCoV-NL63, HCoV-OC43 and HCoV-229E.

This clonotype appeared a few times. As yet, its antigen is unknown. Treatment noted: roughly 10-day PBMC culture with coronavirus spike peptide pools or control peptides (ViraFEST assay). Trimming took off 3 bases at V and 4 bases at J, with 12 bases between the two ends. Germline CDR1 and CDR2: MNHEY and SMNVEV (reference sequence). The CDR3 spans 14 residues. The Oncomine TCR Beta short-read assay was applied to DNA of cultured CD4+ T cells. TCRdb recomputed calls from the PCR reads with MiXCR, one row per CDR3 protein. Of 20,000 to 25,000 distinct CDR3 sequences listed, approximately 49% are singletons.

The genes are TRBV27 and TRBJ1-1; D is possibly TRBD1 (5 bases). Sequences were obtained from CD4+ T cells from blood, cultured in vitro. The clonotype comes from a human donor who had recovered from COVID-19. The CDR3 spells CASSFLSTATEAFF. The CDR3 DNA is TGTGCCAGCAGTTTCCTATCGACAGCCACTGAAGCTTTCTTT.